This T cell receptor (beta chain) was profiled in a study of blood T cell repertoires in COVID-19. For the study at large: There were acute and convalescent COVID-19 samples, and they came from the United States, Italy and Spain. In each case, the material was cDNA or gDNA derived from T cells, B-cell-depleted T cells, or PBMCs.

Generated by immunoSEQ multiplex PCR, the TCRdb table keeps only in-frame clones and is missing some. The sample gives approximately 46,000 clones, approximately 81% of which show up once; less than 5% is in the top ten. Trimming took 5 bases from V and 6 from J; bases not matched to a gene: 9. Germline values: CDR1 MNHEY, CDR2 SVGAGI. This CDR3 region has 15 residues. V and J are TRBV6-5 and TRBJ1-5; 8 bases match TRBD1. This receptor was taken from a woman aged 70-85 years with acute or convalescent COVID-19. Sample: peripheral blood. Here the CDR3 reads CASSINRGSGQPQHF. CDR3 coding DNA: TGTGCCAGCAGTATAAACAGGGGGTCGGGTCAGCCCCAGCATTTT.